This T cell receptor beta chain was identified in a study of blood T cell repertoires in COVID-19. As for the study in general: Acute-phase and convalescent COVID-19 samples originated in the United States, Italy and Spain. The analysed material was cDNA or gDNA that came from T cells, B-cell-depleted T cells, or PBMCs.

V was pared by 8 bases and J by 0 bases, with 11 bases between. This CDR3 is 14 amino acids long. From germline, CDR1 is MDHEN and CDR2 SYDVKM. Original methodology: Estimates of nucleated cell counts were drawn from the amplification of reference gene primers. Assay used: immunoSEQ multiplex PCR; TCRdb lists only in-frame clones, some missing. V and J calls and clone size are given by that table; D and trimming were obtained from the DNA. This sample carries about 120,000 clones, around 85% of them seen once, and the ten largest clones take 3.9%. Sequences were obtained from peripheral blood. This receptor was identified in a man in his 60s with acute or convalescent COVID-19. This chain joins TRBV28 and TRBJ1-3, with a weak D call TRBD1 (6 bases). In DNA form, the CDR3 reads TGTGCCAGCCTACAGGGACACTCTGGAAACACCATATATTTT. Translating gives CASLQGHSGNTIYF.